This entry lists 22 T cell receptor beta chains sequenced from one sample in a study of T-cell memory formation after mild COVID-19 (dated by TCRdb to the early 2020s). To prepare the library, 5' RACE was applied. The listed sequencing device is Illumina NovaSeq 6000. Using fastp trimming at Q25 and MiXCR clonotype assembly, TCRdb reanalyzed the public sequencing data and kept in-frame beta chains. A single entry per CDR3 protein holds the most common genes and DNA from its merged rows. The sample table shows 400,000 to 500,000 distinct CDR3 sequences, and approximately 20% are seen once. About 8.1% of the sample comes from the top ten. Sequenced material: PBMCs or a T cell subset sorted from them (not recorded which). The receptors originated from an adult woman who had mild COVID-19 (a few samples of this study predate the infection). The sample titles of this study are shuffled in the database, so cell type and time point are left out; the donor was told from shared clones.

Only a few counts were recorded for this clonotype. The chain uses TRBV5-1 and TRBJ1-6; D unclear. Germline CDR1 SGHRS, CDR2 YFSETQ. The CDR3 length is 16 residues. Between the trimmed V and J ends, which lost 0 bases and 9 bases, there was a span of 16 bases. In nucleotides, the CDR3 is TGCGCCAGCAGCTTGGGGGCAGGATCTGTTGGTTCACCCCTCCACTTT. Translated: CASSLGAGSVGSPLHF.

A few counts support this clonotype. This CDR3 is CASSPRLARTDTQYF. The CDR3 DNA reads as TGTGCCAGCAGCCCAAGACTAGCTAGGACAGATACGCAGTATTTT. The rearrangement uses TRBV7-2 and TRBJ2-3; TRBD2 aligns across 7 bases. This CDR3 has 15 amino acids. CDR1 SGHTA and CDR2 FQGNSA come from the germline V gene. V shed 5 bases and J 3 bases; nucleotides not matched to a gene: 8.

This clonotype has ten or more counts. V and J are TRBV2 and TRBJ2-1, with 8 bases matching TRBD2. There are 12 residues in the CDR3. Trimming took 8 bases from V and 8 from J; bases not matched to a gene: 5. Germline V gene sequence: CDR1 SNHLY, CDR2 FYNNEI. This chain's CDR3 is CASVTGGDEQFF. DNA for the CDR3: TGTGCCAGCGTCACGGGAGGGGATGAGCAGTTCTTC. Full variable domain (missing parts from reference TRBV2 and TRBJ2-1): EPEVTQTPSHQVTQMGQEVILRCVPISNHLYFYWYRQILGQKVEFLVSFYNNEISEKSEIFDDQFSVERPDGSNFTLKIRSTKLEDSAMYFCASVTGGDEQFFGPGTRLTVL.

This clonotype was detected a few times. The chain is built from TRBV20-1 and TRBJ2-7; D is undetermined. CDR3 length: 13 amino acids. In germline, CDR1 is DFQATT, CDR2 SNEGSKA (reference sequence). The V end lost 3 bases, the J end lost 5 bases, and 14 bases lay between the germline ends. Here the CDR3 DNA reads TGCAGTGCTAGGGTCGGCAGTAGGGACGAGCAGTACTTC. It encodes CSARVGSRDEQYF.

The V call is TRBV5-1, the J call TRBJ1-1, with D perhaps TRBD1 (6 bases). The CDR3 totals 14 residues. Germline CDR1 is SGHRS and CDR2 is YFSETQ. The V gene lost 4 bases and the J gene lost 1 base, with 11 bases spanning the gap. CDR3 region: CASSELQGNTEAFF. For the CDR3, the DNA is TGCGCCAGCAGCGAACTACAGGGGAACACTGAAGCTTTCTTT.

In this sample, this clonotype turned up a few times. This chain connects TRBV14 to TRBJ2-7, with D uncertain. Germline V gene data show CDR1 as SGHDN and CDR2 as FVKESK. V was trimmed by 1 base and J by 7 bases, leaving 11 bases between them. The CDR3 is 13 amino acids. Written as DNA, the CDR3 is TGTGCCAGCAGCCAAGTGGTGTCTGGTGAGCAGTACTTC. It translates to CASSQVVSGEQYF.

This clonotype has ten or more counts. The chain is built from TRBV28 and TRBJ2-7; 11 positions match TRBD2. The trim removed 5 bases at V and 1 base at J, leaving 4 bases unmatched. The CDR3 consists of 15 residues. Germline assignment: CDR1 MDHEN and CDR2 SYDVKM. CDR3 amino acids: CASSPGTSGSYEQYF. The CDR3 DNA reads TGTGCCAGCAGTCCGGGGACTAGCGGATCCTACGAGCAGTACTTC.

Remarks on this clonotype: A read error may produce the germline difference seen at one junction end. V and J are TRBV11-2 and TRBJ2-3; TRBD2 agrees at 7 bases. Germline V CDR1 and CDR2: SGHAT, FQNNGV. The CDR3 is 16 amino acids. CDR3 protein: CSSSFRAGEGTDTQYF. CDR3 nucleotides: TGTTCCAGCAGCTTCCGGGCGGGAGAGGGCACAGATACGCAGTATTTT. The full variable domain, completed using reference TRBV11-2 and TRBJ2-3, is EAGVAQSPRYKIIEKRQSVAFWCNPISGHATLYWYQQILGQGPKLLIQFQNNGVVDDSQLPKDRFSAERLKGVDSTLKIQPAKLEDSAVYLCSSSFRAGEGTDTQYFGPGTRLTVL.

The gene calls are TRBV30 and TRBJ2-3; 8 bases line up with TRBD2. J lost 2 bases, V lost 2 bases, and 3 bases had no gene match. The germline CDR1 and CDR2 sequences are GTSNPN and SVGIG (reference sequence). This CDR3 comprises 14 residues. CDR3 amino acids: CAWSRGGITDTQYF. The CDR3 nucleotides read TGTGCCTGGAGTCGGGGGGGAATCACAGATACGCAGTATTTT.

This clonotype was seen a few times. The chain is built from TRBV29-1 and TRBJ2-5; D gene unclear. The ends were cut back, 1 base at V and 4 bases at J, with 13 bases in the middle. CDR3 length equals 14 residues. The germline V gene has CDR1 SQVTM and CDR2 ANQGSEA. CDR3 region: CSVEVVTVPETQYF. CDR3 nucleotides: TGCAGCGTTGAAGTGGTTACAGTCCCAGAGACCCAGTACTTC.

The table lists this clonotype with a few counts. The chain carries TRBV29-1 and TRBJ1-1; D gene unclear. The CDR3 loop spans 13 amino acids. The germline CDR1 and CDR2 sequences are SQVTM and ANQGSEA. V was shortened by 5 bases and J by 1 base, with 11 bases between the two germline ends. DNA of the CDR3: TGCAGCGTTCGTGTGATACAGAACACTGAAGCTTTCTTT. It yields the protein CSVRVIQNTEAFF.

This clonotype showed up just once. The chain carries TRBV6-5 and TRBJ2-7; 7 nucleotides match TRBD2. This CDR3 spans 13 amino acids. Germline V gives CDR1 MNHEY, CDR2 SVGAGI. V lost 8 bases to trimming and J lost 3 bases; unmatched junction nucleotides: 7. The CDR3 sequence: CASGGGSHYEQYF. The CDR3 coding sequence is TGTGCCAGCGGGGGGGGGAGTCACTACGAGCAGTACTTC.

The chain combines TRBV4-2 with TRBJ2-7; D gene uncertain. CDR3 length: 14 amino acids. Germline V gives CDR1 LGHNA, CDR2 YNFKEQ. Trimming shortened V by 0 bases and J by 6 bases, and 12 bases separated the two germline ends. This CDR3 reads CASSQDTPLGEQYF. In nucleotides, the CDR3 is TGTGCCAGCAGCCAAGATACCCCACTGGGCGAGCAGTACTTC.

As DNA, the CDR3 is TGTGCCAGCAGTGGAGCGTTTAGCTACGAGCAGTACTTC. Its protein is CASSGAFSYEQYF. V gene TRBV12-3 or TRBV12-4 combines with J gene TRBJ2-7; the D is unclear. Between the trimmed V and J ends, which lost 5 bases and 3 bases, there was a span of 11 bases. The CDR3 length is 13 residues.

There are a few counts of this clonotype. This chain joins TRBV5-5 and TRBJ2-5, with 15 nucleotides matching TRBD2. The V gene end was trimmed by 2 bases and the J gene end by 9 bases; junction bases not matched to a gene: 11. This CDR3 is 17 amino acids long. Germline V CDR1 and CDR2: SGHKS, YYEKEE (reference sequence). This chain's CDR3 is CASSLTGLAGGLGAQYF. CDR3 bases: TGTGCCAGCAGCTTAACCGGACTAGCGGGGGGGCTCGGCGCCCAGTACTTC. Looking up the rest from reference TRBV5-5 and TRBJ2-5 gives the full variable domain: DAGVTQSPTHLIKTRGQQVTLRCSPISGHKSVSWYQQVLGQGPQFIFQYYEKEERGRGNFPDRFSARQFPNYSSELNVNALLLGDSALYLCASSLTGLAGGLGAQYFGPGTRLLVL.

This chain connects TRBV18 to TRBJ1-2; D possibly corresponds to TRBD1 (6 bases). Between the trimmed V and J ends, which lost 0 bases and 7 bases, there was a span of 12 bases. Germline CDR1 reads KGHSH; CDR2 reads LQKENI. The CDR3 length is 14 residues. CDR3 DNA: TGTGCCAGCTCACCACCGAACGGGGGCAGTGGCTACACCTTC. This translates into CASSPPNGGSGYTF.

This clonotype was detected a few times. CDR3 nucleotide sequence: TGTGCCAGTAGTATCCTCTCTGGGGCCAACGTCCTGACTTTC. It yields the protein CASSILSGANVLTF. J is TRBJ2-6 and V is TRBV19; D is ambiguous. The CDR3 sequence is 14 residues long. Trimming left V 3 bases short and J 0 bases short, with 3 bases between. Germline V CDR1 and CDR2: LNHDA, SQIVND (reference sequence).

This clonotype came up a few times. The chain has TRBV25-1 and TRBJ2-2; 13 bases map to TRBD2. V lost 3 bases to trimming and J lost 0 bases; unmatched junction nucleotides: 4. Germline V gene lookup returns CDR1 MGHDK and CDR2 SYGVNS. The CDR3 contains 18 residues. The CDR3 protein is CASSDRTSGSANTGELFF. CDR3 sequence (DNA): TGTGCCAGCAGTGACAGGACTAGCGGGAGCGCGAACACCGGGGAGCTGTTTTTT.

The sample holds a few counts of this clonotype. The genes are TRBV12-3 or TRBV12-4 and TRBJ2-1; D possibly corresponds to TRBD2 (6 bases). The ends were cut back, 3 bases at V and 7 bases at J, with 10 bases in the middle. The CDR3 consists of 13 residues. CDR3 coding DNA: TGTGCCAGCAGTTTCGGGAGTGGGAATGAGCAGTTCTTC. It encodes CASSFGSGNEQFF.

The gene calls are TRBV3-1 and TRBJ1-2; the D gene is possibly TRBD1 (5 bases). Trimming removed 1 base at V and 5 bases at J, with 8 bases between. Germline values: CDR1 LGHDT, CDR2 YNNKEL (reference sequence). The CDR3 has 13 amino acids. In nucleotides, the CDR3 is TGTGCCAGCAGCCAAGTGCAGGGATATGGCTACACCTTC. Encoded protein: CASSQVQGYGYTF.

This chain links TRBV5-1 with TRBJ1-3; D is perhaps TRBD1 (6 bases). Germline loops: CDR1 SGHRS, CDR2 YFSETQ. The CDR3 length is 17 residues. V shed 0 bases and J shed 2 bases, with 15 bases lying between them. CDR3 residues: CASSLEGQGRTGNTIYF. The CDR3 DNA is TGCGCCAGCAGCTTGGAGGGGCAGGGGAGAACTGGAAACACCATATATTTT.

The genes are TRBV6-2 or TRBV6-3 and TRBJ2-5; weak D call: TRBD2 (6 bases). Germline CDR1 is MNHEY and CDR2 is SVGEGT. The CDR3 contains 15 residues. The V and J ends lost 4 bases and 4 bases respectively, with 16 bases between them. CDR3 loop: CASSWIPAGRETQYF. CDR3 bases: TGTGCCAGCAGTTGGATTCCAGCGGGTAGAGAGACCCAGTACTTC.